This is a list of T cell receptor beta chains from one sample in a study of cytotoxic CD8 clonotypes in ibrutinib-treated CLL. Measured with immunoSEQ multiplex PCR; TCRdb has only the in-frame clones, and not every one. The sample includes around 14,000 clones, roughly two thirds of them seen just once. The specimen comprised PBMCs, sampled before ibrutinib treatment. Receptors originate from a human donor with chronic lymphocytic leukemia. The CDR3 runs from the conserved cysteine through the conserved F or W. The order of the fields is D gene, J gene, V gene, clone size, CDR3 DNA, CDR3 protein. D genes are given only for firm matches. Clone size is shown for a subset of rows, as once, few, many or a class of expanded clone.

d_gene: TRBD1
j_gene: TRBJ2-5
v_gene: TRBV5-1
abundance: -
CDR3nt: TGCGCCAGCAGCCCGACAGGGGGCCGGGAGACCCAGTACTTC
CDR3aa: CASSPTGGRETQYF

d_gene: -
j_gene: TRBJ2-3
v_gene: TRBV11-3
abundance: -
CDR3nt: TGTGCCAGCAGCGACAGGCGGGGCGGCCCAGATACGCAGTATTTT
CDR3aa: CASSDRRGGPDTQYF

d_gene: -
j_gene: TRBJ2-7
v_gene: TRBV7-8
abundance: -
CDR3nt: TGTGCCAGCAGCTTAGAGGCAGACGTATCCTACGAGCAGTACTTC
CDR3aa: CASSLEADVSYEQYF

d_gene: -
j_gene: TRBJ1-2
v_gene: TRBV18
abundance: -
CDR3nt: TGTGCCAGCTCACCAGGGGCAACTAACTATGGCTACACCTTC
CDR3aa: CASSPGATNYGYTF

d_gene: TRBD1
j_gene: TRBJ1-6
v_gene: TRBV7-3
abundance: few
CDR3nt: TGTGCCAGCAGCTCCGGACAGGGGGATAATTCACCCCTCCACTTT
CDR3aa: CASSSGQGDNSPLHF

d_gene: -
j_gene: TRBJ2-3
v_gene: TRBV7-2
abundance: -
CDR3nt: TGTGCCAGCAGCCCGACAATCCAAGATACGCAGTATTTT
CDR3aa: CASSPTIQDTQYF

d_gene: -
j_gene: TRBJ2-2
v_gene: TRBV28
abundance: few
CDR3nt: TGTGCCAGCAGGGCCGCGGGCACCGGGGAGCTGTTTTTT
CDR3aa: CASRAAGTGELFF

d_gene: TRBD2
j_gene: TRBJ2-3
v_gene: TRBV5-1
abundance: -
CDR3nt: TGCGCCAGCAGCCGACTAGCGGACAGCACAGATACGCAGTATTTT
CDR3aa: CASSRLADSTDTQYF

d_gene: -
j_gene: TRBJ1-4
v_gene: TRBV20-1
abundance: few
CDR3nt: TGCAGTGCTGGCACGAGGGTCCTCCGGGAGTTT
CDR3aa: CSAGTRVLREF

d_gene: -
j_gene: TRBJ2-2
v_gene: TRBV19
abundance: -
CDR3nt: TGTGCCAGTAGTGGGGGGACCACCGGGGAGCTGTTTTTT
CDR3aa: CASSGGTTGELFF

d_gene: TRBD1
j_gene: TRBJ2-7
v_gene: TRBV6-7
abundance: -
CDR3nt: TGTGCCAGCAGCTGGGGGGGACAGGGAAGTTGCGAGCAGTACTTC
CDR3aa: CASSWGGQGSCEQYF

d_gene: -
j_gene: TRBJ2-2
v_gene: TRBV9
abundance: few
CDR3nt: TGTGCCAGCAGCGCATCTAGGAACACCGGGGAGCTGTTTTTT
CDR3aa: CASSASRNTGELFF

d_gene: -
j_gene: TRBJ2-3
v_gene: TRBV18
abundance: once
CDR3nt: TGTGCCAGCTCACCCCAGGACCCTAGCACAGATACGCAGTATTTT
CDR3aa: CASSPQDPSTDTQYF

d_gene: -
j_gene: TRBJ1-6
v_gene: TRBV6-5
abundance: -
CDR3nt: TGTGCCAGCAGTGTTCAGGGGAATTCACCCCTCCACTTT
CDR3aa: CASSVQGNSPLHF

d_gene: -
j_gene: TRBJ1-2
v_gene: TRBV19
abundance: -
CDR3nt: TGTGCCCGCCAACAGGGCCTCTCTAACTATGGCTACACCTTC
CDR3aa: CARQQGLSNYGYTF

d_gene: -
j_gene: TRBJ2-5
v_gene: TRBV28
abundance: -
CDR3nt: TGTGCCAGCAGTCCCCGAGAGACCCAGTACTTC
CDR3aa: CASSPRETQYF

d_gene: TRBD1
j_gene: TRBJ1-4
v_gene: TRBV30
abundance: -
CDR3nt: TGTGCCTGGAGTGTACTCGGGACAGGGGACGAAAAACTGTTTTTT
CDR3aa: CAWSVLGTGDEKLFF

d_gene: -
j_gene: TRBJ1-5
v_gene: TRBV5-1
abundance: -
CDR3nt: TGCGCCAGCAGCTTGGGAGGGCTAAATCAGCCCCAGCATTTT
CDR3aa: CASSLGGLNQPQHF

d_gene: TRBD2
j_gene: TRBJ2-7
v_gene: TRBV29-1
abundance: once
CDR3nt: TGCAGCGTTGGCCCGGAGGTTTGGGGGGGGGACTCAACCGCCTACGAGCAGTACTTC
CDR3aa: CSVGPEVWGGDSTAYEQYF

d_gene: -
j_gene: TRBJ2-7
v_gene: TRBV6-5
abundance: -
CDR3nt: TGTGCCAGCAGTTACTCGTCGCGGGACTCCTACGAGCAGTACTTC
CDR3aa: CASSYSSRDSYEQYF

d_gene: -
j_gene: TRBJ2-7
v_gene: TRBV27
abundance: -
CDR3nt: TGTGCCAGCAGTTTCGGGGACGAGGTGTACTTC
CDR3aa: CASSFGDEVYF

d_gene: TRBD1
j_gene: TRBJ1-4
v_gene: TRBV5-1
abundance: -
CDR3nt: TGCGCCAGCAGCCCCGGACAGGGTGGGGAAAAACTGTTTTTT
CDR3aa: CASSPGQGGEKLFF

d_gene: -
j_gene: TRBJ1-4
v_gene: TRBV5-1
abundance: -
CDR3nt: TGCGCCAGCAGCTTGTCCCTGAATGAAAAACTGTTTTTT
CDR3aa: CASSLSLNEKLFF

d_gene: -
j_gene: TRBJ2-7
v_gene: TRBV11-2
abundance: -
CDR3nt: TGTGCCAGCAGCTTAGTCTGGGACCCAGACTCCTACGAGCAGTACTTC
CDR3aa: CASSLVWDPDSYEQYF

d_gene: -
j_gene: TRBJ1-2
v_gene: TRBV9
abundance: -
CDR3nt: TGTGCCAGCAGCTCCGGACAGAACTATGGCTACACCTTC
CDR3aa: CASSSGQNYGYTF

d_gene: TRBD1
j_gene: TRBJ1-2
v_gene: TRBV7-9
abundance: few
CDR3nt: TGTGCCAGCAGCTTAGAGGACAGGGGCACCTATGGCTACACCTTC
CDR3aa: CASSLEDRGTYGYTF

d_gene: -
j_gene: TRBJ2-5
v_gene: TRBV5-1
abundance: -
CDR3nt: TGCGCCAGCAGCGGTGGGGTAGGGGAGACCCAGTACTTC
CDR3aa: CASSGGVGETQYF

d_gene: TRBD2
j_gene: TRBJ2-5
v_gene: TRBV6-6
abundance: -
CDR3nt: TGTGCCAGCAGCCCCCCCGGCGGGGGCCAAGAGACCCAGTACTTC
CDR3aa: CASSPPGGGQETQYF